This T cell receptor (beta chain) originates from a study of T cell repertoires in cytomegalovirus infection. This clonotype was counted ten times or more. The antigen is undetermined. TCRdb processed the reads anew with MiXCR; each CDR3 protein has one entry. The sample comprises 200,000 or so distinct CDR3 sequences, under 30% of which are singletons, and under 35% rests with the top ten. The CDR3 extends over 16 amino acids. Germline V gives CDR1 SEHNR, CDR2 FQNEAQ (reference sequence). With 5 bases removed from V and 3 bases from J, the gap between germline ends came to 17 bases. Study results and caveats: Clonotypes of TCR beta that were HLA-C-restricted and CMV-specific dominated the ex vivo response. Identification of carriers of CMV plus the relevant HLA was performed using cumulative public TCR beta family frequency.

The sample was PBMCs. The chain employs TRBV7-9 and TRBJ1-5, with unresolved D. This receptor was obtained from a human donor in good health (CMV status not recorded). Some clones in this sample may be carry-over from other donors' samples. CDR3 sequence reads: CASSKTDFQDNQPQHF. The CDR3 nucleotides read TGTGCCAGCAGCAAGACCGACTTCCAAGACAATCAGCCCCAGCATTTT. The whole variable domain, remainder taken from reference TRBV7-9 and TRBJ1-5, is DTGVSQNPRHKITKRGQNVTFRCDPISEHNRLYWYRQTLGQGPEFLTYFQNEAQLEKSRLLSDRFSAERPKGSFSTLEIQRTEQGDSAMYLCASSKTDFQDNQPQHFGDGTRLSIL.